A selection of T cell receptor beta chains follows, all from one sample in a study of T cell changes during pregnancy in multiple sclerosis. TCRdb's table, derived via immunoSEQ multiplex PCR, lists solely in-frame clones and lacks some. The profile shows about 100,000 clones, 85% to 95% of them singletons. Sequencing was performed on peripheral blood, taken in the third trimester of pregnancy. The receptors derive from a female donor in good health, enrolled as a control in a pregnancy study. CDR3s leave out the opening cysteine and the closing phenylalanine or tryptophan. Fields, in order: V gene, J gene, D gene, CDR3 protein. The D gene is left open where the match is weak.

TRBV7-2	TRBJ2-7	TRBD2	ASSTVGGGYEQY
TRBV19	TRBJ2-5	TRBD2	ASAGTMNGETQY
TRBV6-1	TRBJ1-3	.	ASRAGVISGNTIY
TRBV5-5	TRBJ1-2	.	ASSLARGGYGYT
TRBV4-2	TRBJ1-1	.	ASSQDPDTLSTEAF
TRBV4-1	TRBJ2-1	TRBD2	ASSQDLRTSVHNEQF
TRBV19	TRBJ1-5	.	ASSNLDTGDSNQPQH
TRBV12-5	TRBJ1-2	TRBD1	ASGLTPSQGADGYT
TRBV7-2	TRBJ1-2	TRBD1	ASSFGDSRNYGYT
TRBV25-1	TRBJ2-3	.	ASRSGAGFTDTQY
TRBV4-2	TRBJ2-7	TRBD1	ASSPQRDSSYEQY
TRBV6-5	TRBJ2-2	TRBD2	ASTLAGANTGELF
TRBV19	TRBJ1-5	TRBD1	ASSILGTGGQPQH